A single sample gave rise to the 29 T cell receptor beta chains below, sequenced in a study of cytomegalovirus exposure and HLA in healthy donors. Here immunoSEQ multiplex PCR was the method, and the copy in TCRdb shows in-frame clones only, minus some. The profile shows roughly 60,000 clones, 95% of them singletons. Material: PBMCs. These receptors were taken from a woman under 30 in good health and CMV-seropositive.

In nucleotides, the CDR3 is TGTGCCAGCAGCGTAGAGCGAAAGGTGTCGGTCACCGGGGAGCTGTTTTTT. Translation: CASSVERKVSVTGELFF. The chain links TRBV9 to TRBJ2-2; D not certain. With 0 bases removed from V and 4 bases from J, the gap between germline ends came to 16 bases. The CDR3 totals 17 residues. From germline, CDR1 is SGDLS and CDR2 YYNGEE.

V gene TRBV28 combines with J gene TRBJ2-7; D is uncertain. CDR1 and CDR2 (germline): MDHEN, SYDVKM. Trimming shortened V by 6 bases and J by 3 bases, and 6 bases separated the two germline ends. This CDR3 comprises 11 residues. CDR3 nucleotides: TGTGCCAGCAGGTTACTCTACGAGCAGTACTTC. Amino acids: CASRLLYEQYF.

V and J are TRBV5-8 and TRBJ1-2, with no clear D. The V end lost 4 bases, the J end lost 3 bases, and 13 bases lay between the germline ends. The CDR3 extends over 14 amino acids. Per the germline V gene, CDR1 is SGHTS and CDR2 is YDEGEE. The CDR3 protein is CASSRGGNDYGYTF. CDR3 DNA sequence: TGTGCCAGCAGCCGCGGAGGGAACGACTATGGCTACACCTTC.

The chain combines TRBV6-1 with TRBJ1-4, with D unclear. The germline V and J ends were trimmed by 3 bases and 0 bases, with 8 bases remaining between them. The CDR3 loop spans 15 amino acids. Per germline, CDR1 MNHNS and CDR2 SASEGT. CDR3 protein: CASSDRSATNEKLFF. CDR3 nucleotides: TGTGCCAGCAGTGACAGATCCGCAACTAATGAAAAACTGTTTTTT.

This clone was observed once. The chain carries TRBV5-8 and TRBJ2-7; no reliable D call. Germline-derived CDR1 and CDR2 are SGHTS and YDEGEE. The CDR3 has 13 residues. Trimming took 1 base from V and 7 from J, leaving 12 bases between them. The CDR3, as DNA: TGTGCCAGCAGCTTGATGAATGTGCGGGAGCAGTACTTC. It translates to CASSLMNVREQYF.

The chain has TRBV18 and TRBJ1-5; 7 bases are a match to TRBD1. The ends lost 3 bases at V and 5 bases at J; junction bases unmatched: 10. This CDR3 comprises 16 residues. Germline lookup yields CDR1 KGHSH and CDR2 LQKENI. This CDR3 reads CASSPRADREYQPQHF. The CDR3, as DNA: TGTGCCAGCTCACCTAGGGCTGACAGGGAATATCAGCCCCAGCATTTT. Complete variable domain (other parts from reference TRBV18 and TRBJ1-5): NAGVMQNPRHLVRRRGQEARLRCSPMKGHSHVYWYRQLPEEGLKFMVYLQKENIIDESGMPKERFSAEFPKEGPSILRIQQVVRGDSAAYFCASSPRADREYQPQHFGDGTRLSIL.

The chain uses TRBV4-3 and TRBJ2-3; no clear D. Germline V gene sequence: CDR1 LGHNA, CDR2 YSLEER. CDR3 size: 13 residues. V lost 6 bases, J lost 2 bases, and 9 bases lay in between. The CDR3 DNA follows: TGCGCCAGCAGTTTACTTTTCACAGATACGCAGTATTTT. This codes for CASSLLFTDTQYF.

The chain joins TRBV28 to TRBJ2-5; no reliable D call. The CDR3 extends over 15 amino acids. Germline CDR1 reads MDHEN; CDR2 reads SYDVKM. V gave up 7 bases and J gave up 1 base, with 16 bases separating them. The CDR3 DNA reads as TGTGCCAGCAAACGCCTCTCGAGAATCCAAGAGACCCAGTACTTC. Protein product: CASKRLSRIQETQYF.

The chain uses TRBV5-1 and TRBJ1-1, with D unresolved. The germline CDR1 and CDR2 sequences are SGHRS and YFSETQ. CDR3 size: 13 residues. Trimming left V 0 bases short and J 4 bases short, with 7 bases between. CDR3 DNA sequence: TGCGCCAGCAGCTTGGACTACATCACTGAAGCTTTCTTT. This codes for CASSLDYITEAFF. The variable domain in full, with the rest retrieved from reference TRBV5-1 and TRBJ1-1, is KAGVTQTPRYLIKTRGQQVTLSCSPISGHRSVSWYQQTPGQGLQFLFEYFSETQRNKGNFPGRFSGRQFSNSRSEMNVSTLELGDSALYLCASSLDYITEAFFGQGTRLTVV.

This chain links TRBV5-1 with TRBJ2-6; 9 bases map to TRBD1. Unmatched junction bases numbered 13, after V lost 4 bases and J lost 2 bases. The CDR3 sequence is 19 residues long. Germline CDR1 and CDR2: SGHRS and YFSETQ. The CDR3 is CASSLTPSGTGTGANVLTF. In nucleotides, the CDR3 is TGCGCCAGCAGCCTGACCCCCTCCGGGACAGGGACTGGGGCCAACGTCCTGACTTTC.

The CDR3 DNA reads TGTGCCAGCACCTTCGGTCCGGGGTCACAAGATACGCAGTATTTT. Residues: CASTFGPGSQDTQYF. V usage is TRBV5-4 and J usage is TRBJ2-3; tentative D call: TRBD2 (5 bases). The CDR3 is 15 amino acids. Germline V gives CDR1 SGHNT, CDR2 YYREEE (reference sequence). V was trimmed by 6 bases and J by 5 bases, leaving 19 bases between them.

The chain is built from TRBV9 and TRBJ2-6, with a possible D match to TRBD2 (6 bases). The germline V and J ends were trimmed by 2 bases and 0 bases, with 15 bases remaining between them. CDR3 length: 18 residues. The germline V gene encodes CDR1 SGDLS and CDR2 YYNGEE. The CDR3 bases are TGTGCCAGCAGCGTTACGGGACTTGCCTACTCTGGGGCCAACGTCCTGACTTTC. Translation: CASSVTGLAYSGANVLTF.

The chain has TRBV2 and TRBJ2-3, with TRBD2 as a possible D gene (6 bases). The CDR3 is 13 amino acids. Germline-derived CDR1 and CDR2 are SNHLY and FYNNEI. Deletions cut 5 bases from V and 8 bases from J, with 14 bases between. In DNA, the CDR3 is TGTGCCAGCAGTAGACGGGAAGCGGGTACGCAGTATTTT. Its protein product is CASSRREAGTQYF.

In DNA form, the CDR3 reads TGTGCCAGCAGCTTAGGGACTGCAGCCTACGAGCAGTACTTC. It yields the protein CASSLGTAAYEQYF. The V and J genes are TRBV7-6 and TRBJ2-7, with D possibly matching TRBD2 (5 bases). V lost 1 base, J lost 2 bases, and 9 bases lay in between. This CDR3 is 14 amino acids long. CDR1 is SGHVS, CDR2 FNYEAQ, per germline.

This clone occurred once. The CDR3 bases are TGTGCCAGCAGTCGGACTAGCGGGAGCATTTTGGATGAGCAGTTCTTC. This codes for CASSRTSGSILDEQFF. The genes are TRBV7-3 and TRBJ2-1; 13 bases are a match to TRBD2. Per germline, CDR1 SGHTA and CDR2 FQGTGA. This CDR3 comprises 16 residues. The J segment lost 8 bases and the V segment lost 6 bases, leaving 10 bases of the junction unmatched. Drawing the rest from reference TRBV7-3 and TRBJ2-1, the complete variable domain is GAGVSQTPSNKVTEKGKYVELRCDPISGHTALYWYRQSLGQGPEFLIYFQGTGAADDSGLPNDRFFAVRPEGSVSTLKIQRTERGDSAVYLCASSRTSGSILDEQFFGPGTRLTVL.

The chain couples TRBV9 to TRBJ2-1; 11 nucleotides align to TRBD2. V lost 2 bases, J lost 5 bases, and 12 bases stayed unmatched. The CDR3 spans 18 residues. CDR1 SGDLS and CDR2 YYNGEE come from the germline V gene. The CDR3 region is CASSVPRTGTSGDNEQFF. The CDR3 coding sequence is TGTGCCAGCAGCGTCCCCCGCACCGGGACTAGCGGTGACAATGAGCAGTTCTTC. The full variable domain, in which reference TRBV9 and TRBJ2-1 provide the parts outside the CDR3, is DSGVTQTPKHLITATGQRVTLRCSPRSGDLSVYWYQQSLDQGLQFLIQYYNGEERAKGNILERFSAQQFPDLHSELNLSSLELGDSALYFCASSVPRTGTSGDNEQFFGPGTRLTVL.

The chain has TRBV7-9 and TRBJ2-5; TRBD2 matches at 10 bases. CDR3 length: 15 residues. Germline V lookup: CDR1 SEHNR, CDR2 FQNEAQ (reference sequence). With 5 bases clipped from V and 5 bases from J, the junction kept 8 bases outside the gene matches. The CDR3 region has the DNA TGTGCCAGCAGCCTCCCTTCGACTAGCGGGGAGACCCAGTACTTC. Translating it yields CASSLPSTSGETQYF.

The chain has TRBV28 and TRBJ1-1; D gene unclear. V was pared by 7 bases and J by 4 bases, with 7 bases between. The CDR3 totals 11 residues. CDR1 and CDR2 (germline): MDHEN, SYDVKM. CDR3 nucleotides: TGTGCCAGCAACTCTATCACTGAAGCTTTCTTT. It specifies CASNSITEAFF.

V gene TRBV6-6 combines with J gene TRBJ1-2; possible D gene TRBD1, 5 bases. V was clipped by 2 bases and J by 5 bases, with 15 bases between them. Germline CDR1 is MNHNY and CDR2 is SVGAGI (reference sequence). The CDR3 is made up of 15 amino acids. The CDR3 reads CASSYGARLNYGYTF. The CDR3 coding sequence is TGTGCCAGCAGTTACGGGGCCAGGCTAAATTATGGCTACACCTTC.

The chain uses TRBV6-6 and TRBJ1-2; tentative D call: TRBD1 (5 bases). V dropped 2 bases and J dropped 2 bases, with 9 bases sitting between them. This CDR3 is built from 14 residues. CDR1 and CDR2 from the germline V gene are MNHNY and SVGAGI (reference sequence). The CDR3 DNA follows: TGTGCCAGCAGTTACGGGGGGACCAACTATGGCTACACCTTC. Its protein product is CASSYGGTNYGYTF.

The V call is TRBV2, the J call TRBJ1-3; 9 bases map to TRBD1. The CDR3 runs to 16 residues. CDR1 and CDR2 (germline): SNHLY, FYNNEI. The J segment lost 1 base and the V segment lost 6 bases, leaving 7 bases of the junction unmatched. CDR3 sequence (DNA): TGTGCCAGCAGCGCCCGGGACAGGGCTTCTGGAAACACCATATATTTT. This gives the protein CASSARDRASGNTIYF.

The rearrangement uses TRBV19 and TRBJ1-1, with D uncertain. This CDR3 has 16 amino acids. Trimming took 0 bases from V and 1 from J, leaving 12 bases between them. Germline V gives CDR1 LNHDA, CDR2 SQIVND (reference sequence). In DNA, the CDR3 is TGTGCCAGTAGTATAGACCGGGGATATCAGAACACTGAAGCTTTCTTT. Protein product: CASSIDRGYQNTEAFF.

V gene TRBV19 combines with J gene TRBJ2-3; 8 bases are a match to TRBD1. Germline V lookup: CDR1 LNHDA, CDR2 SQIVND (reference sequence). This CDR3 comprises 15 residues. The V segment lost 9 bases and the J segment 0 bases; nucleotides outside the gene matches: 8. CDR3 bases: TGTGCCAGCCGACGGGACAGGACTAGCACAGATACGCAGTATTTT. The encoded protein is CASRRDRTSTDTQYF.

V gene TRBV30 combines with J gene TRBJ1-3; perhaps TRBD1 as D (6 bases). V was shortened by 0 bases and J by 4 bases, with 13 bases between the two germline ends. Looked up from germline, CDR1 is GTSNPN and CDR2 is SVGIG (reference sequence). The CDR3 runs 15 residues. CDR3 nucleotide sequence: TGTGCCTGGAGTGTACAATTAACAGGGGGAAACACCATATATTTT. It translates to CAWSVQLTGGNTIYF. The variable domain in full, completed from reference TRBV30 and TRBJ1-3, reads SQTIHQWPATLVQPVGSPLSLECTVEGTSNPNLYWYRQAAGRGLQLLFYSVGIGQISSEVPQNLSASRPQDRQFILSSKKLLLSDSGFYLCAWSVQLTGGNTIYFGEGSWLTVV.

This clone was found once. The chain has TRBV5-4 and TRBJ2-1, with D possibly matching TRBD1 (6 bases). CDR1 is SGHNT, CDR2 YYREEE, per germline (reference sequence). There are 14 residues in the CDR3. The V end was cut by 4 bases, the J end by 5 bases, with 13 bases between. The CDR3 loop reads CASSLRGFHNEQFF. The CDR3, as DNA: TGTGCCAGCAGCCTAAGGGGGTTCCACAATGAGCAGTTCTTC.

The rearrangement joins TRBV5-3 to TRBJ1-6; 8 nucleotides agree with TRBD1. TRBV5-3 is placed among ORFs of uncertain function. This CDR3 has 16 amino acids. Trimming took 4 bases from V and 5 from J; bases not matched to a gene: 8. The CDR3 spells CARSKTEGQDNSPLHF. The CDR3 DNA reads TGTGCCAGAAGCAAAACGGAGGGACAGGATAATTCACCCCTCCACTTT.

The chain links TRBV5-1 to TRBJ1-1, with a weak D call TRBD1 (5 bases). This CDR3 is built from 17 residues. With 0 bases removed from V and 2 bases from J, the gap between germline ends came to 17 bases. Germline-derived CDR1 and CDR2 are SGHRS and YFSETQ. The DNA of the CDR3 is TGCGCCAGCAGCTTGGGAGATTGGCAGGGATCTAACACTGAAGCTTTCTTT. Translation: CASSLGDWQGSNTEAFF.

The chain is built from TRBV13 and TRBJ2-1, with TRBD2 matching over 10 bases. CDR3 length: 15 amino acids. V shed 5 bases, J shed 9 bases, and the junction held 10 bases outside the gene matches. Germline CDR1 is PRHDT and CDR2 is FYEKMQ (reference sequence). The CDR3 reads CASSNGERGGVEQFF. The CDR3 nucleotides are TGTGCCAGCAGCAATGGTGAGCGGGGGGGAGTTGAGCAGTTCTTC.

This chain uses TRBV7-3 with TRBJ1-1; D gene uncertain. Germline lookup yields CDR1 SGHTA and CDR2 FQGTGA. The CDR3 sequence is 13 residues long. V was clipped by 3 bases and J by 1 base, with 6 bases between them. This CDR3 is CASSLRKNTEAFF. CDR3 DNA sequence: TGTGCCAGCAGCTTGAGGAAGAACACTGAAGCTTTCTTT.